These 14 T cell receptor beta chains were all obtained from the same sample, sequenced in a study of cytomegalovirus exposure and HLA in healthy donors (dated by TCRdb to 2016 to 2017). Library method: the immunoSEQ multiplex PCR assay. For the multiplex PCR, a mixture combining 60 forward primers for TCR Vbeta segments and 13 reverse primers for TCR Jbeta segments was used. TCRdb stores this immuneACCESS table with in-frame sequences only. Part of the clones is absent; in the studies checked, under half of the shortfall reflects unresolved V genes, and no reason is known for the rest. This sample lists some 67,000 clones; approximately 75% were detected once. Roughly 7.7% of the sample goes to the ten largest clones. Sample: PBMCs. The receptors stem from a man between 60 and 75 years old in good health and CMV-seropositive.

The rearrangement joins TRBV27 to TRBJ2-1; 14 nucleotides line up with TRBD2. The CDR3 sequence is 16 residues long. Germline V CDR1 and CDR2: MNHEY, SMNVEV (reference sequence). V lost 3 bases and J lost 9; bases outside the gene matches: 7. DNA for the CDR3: TGTGCCAGCAGTTTGAGGGGACTAGCGGGAGAGCGTGAGCAGTTCTTC. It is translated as CASSLRGLAGEREQFF.

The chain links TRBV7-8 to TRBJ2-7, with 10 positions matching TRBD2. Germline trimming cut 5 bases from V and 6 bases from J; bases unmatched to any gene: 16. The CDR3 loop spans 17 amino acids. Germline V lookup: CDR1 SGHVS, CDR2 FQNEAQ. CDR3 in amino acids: CASSPRIAGGTVGEQYF. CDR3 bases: TGTGCCAGCAGCCCGCGGATAGCGGGAGGAACTGTGGGCGAGCAGTACTTC.

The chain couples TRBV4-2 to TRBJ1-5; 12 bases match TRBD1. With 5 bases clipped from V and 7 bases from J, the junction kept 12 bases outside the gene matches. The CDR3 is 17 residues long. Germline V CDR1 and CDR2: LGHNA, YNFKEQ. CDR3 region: CASSLGTGGRGRQPQHF. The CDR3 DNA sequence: TGTGCCAGCAGCTTGGGGACAGGGGGCCGCGGGAGACAGCCCCAGCATTTT.

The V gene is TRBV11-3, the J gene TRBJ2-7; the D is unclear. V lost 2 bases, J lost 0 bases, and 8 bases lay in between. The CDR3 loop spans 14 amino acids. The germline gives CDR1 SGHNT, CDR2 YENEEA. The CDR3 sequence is CASSLRTLSYEQYF. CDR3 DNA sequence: TGTGCCAGCAGCTTACGAACTCTCTCCTACGAGCAGTACTTC.

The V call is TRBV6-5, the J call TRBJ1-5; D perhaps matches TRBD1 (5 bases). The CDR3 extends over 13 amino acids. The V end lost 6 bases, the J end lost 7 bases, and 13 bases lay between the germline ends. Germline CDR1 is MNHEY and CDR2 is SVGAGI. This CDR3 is CASRGRGRQPQHF. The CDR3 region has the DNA TGTGCCAGCAGGGGGCGGGGTAGACAGCCCCAGCATTTT.

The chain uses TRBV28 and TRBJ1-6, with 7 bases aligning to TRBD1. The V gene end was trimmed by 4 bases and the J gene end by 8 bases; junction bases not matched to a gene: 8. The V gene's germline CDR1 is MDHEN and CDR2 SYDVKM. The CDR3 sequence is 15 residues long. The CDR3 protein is CASSYPGQRHSPLHF. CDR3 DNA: TGTGCCAGCAGTTACCCGGGACAGAGACATTCACCCCTCCACTTT.

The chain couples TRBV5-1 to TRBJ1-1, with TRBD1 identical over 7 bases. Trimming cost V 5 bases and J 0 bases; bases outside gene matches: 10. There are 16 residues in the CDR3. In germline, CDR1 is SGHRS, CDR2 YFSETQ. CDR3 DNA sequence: TGCGCCAGCAGGCCTAGACAGGGCGGAGTGAACACTGAAGCTTTCTTT. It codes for CASRPRQGGVNTEAFF.

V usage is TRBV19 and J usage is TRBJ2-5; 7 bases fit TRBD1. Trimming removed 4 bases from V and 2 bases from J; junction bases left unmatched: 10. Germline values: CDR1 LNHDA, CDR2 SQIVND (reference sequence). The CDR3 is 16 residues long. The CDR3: CASSTQGRRTQETQYF. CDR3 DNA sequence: TGTGCCAGTAGTACACAGGGGAGAAGAACACAAGAGACCCAGTACTTC. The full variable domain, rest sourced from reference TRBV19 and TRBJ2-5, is DGGITQSPKYLFRKEGQNVTLSCEQNLNHDAMYWYRQDPGQGLRLIYYSQIVNDFQKGDIAEGYSVSREKKESFPLTVTSAQKNPTAFYLCASSTQGRRTQETQYFGPGTRLLVL.

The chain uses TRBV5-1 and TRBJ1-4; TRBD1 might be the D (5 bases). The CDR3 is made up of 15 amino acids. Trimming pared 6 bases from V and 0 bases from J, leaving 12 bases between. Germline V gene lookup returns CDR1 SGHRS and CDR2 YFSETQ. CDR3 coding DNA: TGCGCCAGCACCCAGGCAGGGACAACTAATGAAAAACTGTTTTTT. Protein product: CASTQAGTTNEKLFF.

The CDR3 loop is CASRDRVGTGELFF. The CDR3 DNA reads as TGTGCCAGCAGGGACAGGGTTGGGACCGGGGAGCTGTTTTTT. This rearrangement joins TRBV6-6 to TRBJ2-2, with TRBD1 identical over 8 bases. The germline gives CDR1 MNHNY, CDR2 SVGAGI (reference sequence). The J segment lost 5 bases and the V segment lost 6 bases, leaving 5 bases of the junction unmatched. The CDR3 consists of 14 residues.

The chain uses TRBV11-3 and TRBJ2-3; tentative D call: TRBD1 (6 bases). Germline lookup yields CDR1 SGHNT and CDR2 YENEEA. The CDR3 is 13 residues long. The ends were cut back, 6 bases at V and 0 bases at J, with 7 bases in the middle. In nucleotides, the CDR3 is TGTGCCAGCAGAGGGGGTAGCACAGATACGCAGTATTTT. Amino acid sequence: CASRGGSTDTQYF.

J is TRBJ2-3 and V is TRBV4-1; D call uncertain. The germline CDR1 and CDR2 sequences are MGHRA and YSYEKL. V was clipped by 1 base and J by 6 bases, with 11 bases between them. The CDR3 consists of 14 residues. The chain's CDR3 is CASSQGNGLDTQYF. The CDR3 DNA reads TGCGCCAGCAGCCAAGGAAATGGGCTGGATACGCAGTATTTT.

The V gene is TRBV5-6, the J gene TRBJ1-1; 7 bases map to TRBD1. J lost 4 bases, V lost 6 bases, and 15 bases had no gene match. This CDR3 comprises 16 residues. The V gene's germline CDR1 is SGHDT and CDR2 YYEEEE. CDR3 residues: CASITRGTRGSTEAFF. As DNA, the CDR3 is TGTGCCAGCATAACGCGAGGTACCAGGGGGAGCACTGAAGCTTTCTTT.

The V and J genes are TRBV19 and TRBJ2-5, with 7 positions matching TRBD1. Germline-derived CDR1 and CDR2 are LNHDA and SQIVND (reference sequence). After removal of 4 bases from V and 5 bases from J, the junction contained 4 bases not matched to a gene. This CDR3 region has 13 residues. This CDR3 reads CASSNRGFETQYF. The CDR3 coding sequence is TGTGCCAGTAGTAACAGGGGATTCGAGACCCAGTACTTC. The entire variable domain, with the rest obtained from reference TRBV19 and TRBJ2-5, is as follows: DGGITQSPKYLFRKEGQNVTLSCEQNLNHDAMYWYRQDPGQGLRLIYYSQIVNDFQKGDIAEGYSVSREKKESFPLTVTSAQKNPTAFYLCASSNRGFETQYFGPGTRLLVL.